This is a list of T cell receptor beta chains from one sample in a study of regulatory T cells in long-lasting Graves disease. TCRdb processed the multiplex PCR reads anew with MiXCR; each CDR3 protein has one entry. Of fewer than 450,000 distinct CDR3 sequences listed, 15% are singletons. This same sample was also taken into another study, of T cells in Graves' hyperthyroidism and ophthalmopathy.

Material: peripheral blood mononuclear cells (PBMCs), obtained at new diagnosis, from a patient treated with antithyroid drugs. The receptor source for this set is a woman in her thirties or forties with Graves disease. Both conserved end residues are part of each CDR3. A D gene is named only where the DNA matches it firmly. Some rows mark clone size as missing; the rest say once, few, many or name a class of expanded clone.

size | J | V | D | DNA | CDR3
few | TRBJ2-7 | TRBV7-9 | . | TGTGCCAGCAGCCTCCGTGAGGCTGTTACCTACGAGCAGTACTTC | CASSLREAVTYEQYF
. | TRBJ2-3 | TRBV28 | TRBD2 | TGTGCCAGCAGTTTAGGCCCCGAACTAGCGGGAGGTCGCGATACGCAGTATTTT | CASSLGPELAGGRDTQYF
few | TRBJ1-5 | TRBV27 | . | TGTGCCAGCAGTTTAGGGGGGCAGGATAGCAATCAGCCCCAGCATTTT | CASSLGGQDSNQPQHF
few | TRBJ2-5 | TRBV4-1 | TRBD2 | TGCGCCAGCAGCCATGATACTAGCGAAGAGACCCAGTACTTC | CASSHDTSEETQYF
many | TRBJ2-3 | TRBV7-2 | TRBD2 | TGTGCCAGCAGCCCTCGGGACTACTACACAGATACGCAGTATTTT | CASSPRDYYTDTQYF
many | TRBJ2-1 | TRBV7-8 | TRBD2 | TGTGCCAGCAGCTTAGTTGGCAGGGGACTAGCGGCCTCTAATGAGCAGTTCTTC | CASSLVGRGLAASNEQFF
few | TRBJ2-1 | TRBV19 | . | TGTGCCAGTAGCGCCCCGCCTTACAATGAGCAGTTCTTC | CASSAPPYNEQFF
. | TRBJ2-7 | TRBV18 | . | TGTGCCAGCTCACTGATTAGCCCCCGGGGGCTGGAAACCTACGAGCAGTACTTC | CASSLISPRGLETYEQYF
many | TRBJ2-1 | TRBV15 | TRBD2 | TGTGCCACCAGCCCGGGGGGAGCGGGAGGGCGCTGGTCTAGCAATGAGCAGTTCTTC | CATSPGGAGGRWSSNEQFF
many | TRBJ2-7 | TRBV6-1 | . | TGTGCCAGCAGTGAACGCCCGCCTGAAACCTACGAGCAGTACTTC | CASSERPPETYEQYF
few | TRBJ2-5 | TRBV4-1 | . | TGCGCCAGCAGCCAATTTAACCAGGCGGGGGAGACCCAGTACTTC | CASSQFNQAGETQYF
many | TRBJ2-1 | TRBV28 | TRBD2 | TGTGCCAGCAGTCTCACTAGCGGGCGATTCAATGAGCAGTTCTTC | CASSLTSGRFNEQFF
many | TRBJ2-4 | TRBV7-2 | . | TGTGCCAGCTTCCGAGTAGGATCCAAAAACATTCAGTACTTC | CASFRVGSKNIQYF
few | TRBJ2-5 | TRBV7-9 | . | TGTGCCAGCAGCTCCACAAACGGGGAGACCCAGTACTTC | CASSSTNGETQYF
many | TRBJ2-7 | TRBV7-9 | TRBD1 | TGTGCCAGCAGCCGACAGGGGGCGATTGAGCAGTACTTC | CASSRQGAIEQYF
. | TRBJ2-2 | TRBV10-1 | . | TGCGCCAGCAGTGAGTCGACGGGAGCCGGGGAGCTGTTTTTT | CASSESTGAGELFF
. | TRBJ2-7 | TRBV5-1 | TRBD2 | TGCGCCAGCAGCCTAGGGACTAGCGGGGCTTCCTACGAGCAGTACTTC | CASSLGTSGASYEQYF
many | TRBJ1-4 | TRBV20-1 | TRBD1 | TGCAGTGCTGGGACAGGCACTAATGAAAAACTGTTTTTT | CSAGTGTNEKLFF
many | TRBJ2-1 | TRBV7-8 | . | TGTGCCAGCAGCACGACCCTTGGGGCTGCTGGAGAGCAGTTCTTC | CASSTTLGAAGEQFF
many | TRBJ1-2 | TRBV20-1 | . | TGCAGTGCTAGTCTTGAGGGGGGCGCGAGCTACACCTTC | CSASLEGGASYTF
. | TRBJ2-1 | TRBV20-1 | . | TGCAGTGCTAGGATACCCAGTGGACACCCCTCCGAGGACGGTGAGCAGTTCTTC | CSARIPSGHPSEDGEQFF
few | TRBJ1-2 | TRBV30 | . | TGTGCCTGGAGTGTCTTGGCAGACTATGGCTACACCTTC | CAWSVLADYGYTF
many | TRBJ2-3 | TRBV7-9 | . | TGTGCCAGCAGTTTGGGACATAGCACAGATACGCAGTATTTT | CASSLGHSTDTQYF
. | TRBJ1-1 | TRBV7-9 | . | TGTGCCAGCAGCTTAGCAGTCTCTGAAGCTTTCTTT | CASSLAVSEAFF
few | TRBJ2-3 | TRBV5-1 | . | TGCGCCAGCAGCTTTTATTCAGCAGATACGCAGTATTTT | CASSFYSADTQYF
many | TRBJ1-2 | TRBV5-1 | TRBD1 | TGCGCCAGCAGCTTGGATCCAGGGGGCGATGGCTACACCTTC | CASSLDPGGDGYTF
few | TRBJ2-1 | TRBV11-2 | TRBD2 | TGTGCCAGCAGCTTAGATCCGGGACTATTCTCCTACAATGAGCAGTTCTTC | CASSLDPGLFSYNEQFF
. | TRBJ1-2 | TRBV7-9 | . | TGTGTCAGCAGCTTAGAGGCAGGGGATGGCTACACCTTC | CVSSLEAGDGYTF
few | TRBJ1-3 | TRBV28 | . | TGTGCCAGCAGTCCGAACACGATTCCCTCAGTCACCATATATTTT | CASSPNTIPSVTIYF
many | TRBJ1-2 | TRBV29-1 | . | TGCAGCGTTGGGGGGAACGATGGCTACACCTTC | CSVGGNDGYTF
few | TRBJ2-7 | TRBV12-3/TRBV12-4 | . | TGTGCCAGCAGTTCCGGGACGCTCTCCTACGAGCAGTACTTC | CASSSGTLSYEQYF
many | TRBJ2-1 | TRBV11-1 | TRBD1 | TGTGCCAGCAGCTTCCGGGACAGGGGTTACAATGAGCAGTTCTTC | CASSFRDRGYNEQFF
many | TRBJ1-5 | TRBV6-2/TRBV6-3 | . | TGTGCCAGCAGGGAATACCTTGGATCAAGCAATCAGCCCCAGCATTTT | CASREYLGSSNQPQHF
. | TRBJ2-1 | TRBV6-2/TRBV6-3 | . | TGTGCCAGCAGTGATCCTCCCTCCTACAATGAGCAGTTCTTC | CASSDPPSYNEQFF
. | TRBJ2-5 | TRBV24-1 | TRBD1 | TGTGCCACCAGTGACCCAGGACAGGGGGCTGTTCAGACCCAGTACTTC | CATSDPGQGAVQTQYF
many | TRBJ2-2 | TRBV5-1 | . | TGTGCCAGCAGCTTGGACAGCACCGGGGAGCTGTTTTTT | CASSLDSTGELFF
few | TRBJ2-5 | TRBV5-6 | . | TGTGCCAGCAGCTTCGGGACCCGAGGAGAGACCCAGTACTTC | CASSFGTRGETQYF
many | TRBJ2-2 | TRBV3-1 | . | TGTGCCAGCAGCCAACCCACAGGGGGGGAGCTGTTTTTT | CASSQPTGGELFF
. | TRBJ2-2 | TRBV13 | TRBD1 | TGTGCCAGCAGCACGGACAGGGGGTTGGTCGGGGAGCTGTTTTTT | CASSTDRGLVGELFF
few | TRBJ2-3 | TRBV19 | TRBD2 | TGTGCCAGTCGACTAGCGGGTGGAGATACGCAGTATTTT | CASRLAGGDTQYF
many | TRBJ2-1 | TRBV3-1 | . | TGTGCCAGCAGCCCCCCTCGGGGGAACTCCTACAATGAGCAGTTCTTC | CASSPPRGNSYNEQFF
. | TRBJ2-5 | TRBV28 | . | TGTGCCAGCAGTCCCCGGACGAAGGGAAACCGGGAGACCCAGTACTTC | CASSPRTKGNRETQYF
many | TRBJ2-1 | TRBV20-1 | TRBD2 | TGCAGTGCTAGGCCTTCGGGACTAGCGGGAGAGTTCTTC | CSARPSGLAGEFF
few | TRBJ2-3 | TRBV20-1 | TRBD2 | TGCAGTGCTAGAGACCGACTAGCGCTCCTCACAGATACGCAGTATTTT | CSARDRLALLTDTQYF
. | TRBJ2-1 | TRBV11-3 | TRBD1 | TGTGCCAGCAGCTTAGTCAGGGGGCAATACTACAATGAGCAGTTCTTC | CASSLVRGQYYNEQFF
few | TRBJ2-7 | TRBV7-2 | TRBD1 | TGTGCCAACAGCGCGTTACAGGGGTCTTCCTACGAGCAGTACTTC | CANSALQGSSYEQYF
few | TRBJ2-7 | TRBV6-5 | . | TGTGCCAGCAGTTACTCGGAGGGGTTCTACGAGCAGTACTTC | CASSYSEGFYEQYF
many | TRBJ1-2 | TRBV2 | . | TGTGCCAGCAGTGCCACCCAGGGAGGTGATGGCTACACCTTC | CASSATQGGDGYTF
few | TRBJ1-1 | TRBV28 | TRBD1 | TGTGCCAGCAGTCTCCCTCTGGACAGGAACTATGAAGCTTTCTTT | CASSLPLDRNYEAFF
few | TRBJ2-3 | TRBV11-3 | TRBD1 | TGTGCCAGCAGCTTAGGACAGGGGCAAACAGATACGCAGTATTTT | CASSLGQGQTDTQYF
many | TRBJ2-5 | TRBV20-1 | TRBD2 | TGCAGTGCAGACAAACTAGCGGTGGAGACCCAGTACTTC | CSADKLAVETQYF
many | TRBJ2-3 | TRBV12-5 | TRBD2 | TGTGCTAGTGGTCCCCATAGCGGGAGGGCGATCGCAGATACGCAGTATTTT | CASGPHSGRAIADTQYF
few | TRBJ1-1 | TRBV28 | . | TGTGCCAGCAGCCCCTGGGGGGAAGGAGGTAACACTGAAGCTTTCTTT | CASSPWGEGGNTEAFF
many | TRBJ2-1 | TRBV29-1 | . | TGCAGCGCCGACAGTCCTTCCTACAATGAGCAGTTCTTC | CSADSPSYNEQFF